This T cell receptor beta chain appears in the sequencing data of a study of Tregs in tolerant kidney transplant recipients. Study-level results: Activated donor B cell expansion appeared to reveal the most relevant donor-specific TCRbeta repertoire. Validation in larger populations is needed because few patients were studied.

Unstimulated regulatory T cells (CD4+CD25+CD127-), CD4+CD25- non-regulatory cells, CD4 and CD8 cells were FACS-sorted from thawed PBMCs. A remark on this clone: Antigen unknown. Coverage ceases 3 residues before the CDR3 finishes, and the germline J gene fills in the end.

Profiling relied on immunoSEQ multiplex PCR, and the TCRdb table lists in-frame clones only, not all of them. This sample's table has approximately 49,000 clones. Germline CDR1 SNHLY, CDR2 FYNNEI. The CDR3 is made up of 11 amino acids. Losses at the gene ends were 8 bases for V and 6 bases for J; bases not matched to a gene: 4. The chain couples TRBV2 to TRBJ2-7, with 7 bases fitting TRBD2. The TCR was taken from a human donor who received a combined kidney and bone marrow transplant. Sequenced here: CD4+ T cells from blood, sampled before the transplant. The part of the CDR3 DNA that was read is TGTGCCAGCGGGGGACTAAGCGAG. It specifies CASGGLSE. The entire CDR3 is CASGGLSEQYF.